The 18 T cell receptor beta chains below all came from one sample that was sequenced in a study of cytomegalovirus exposure and HLA in healthy donors. The study ran its PCR with 60 Vbeta and 13 Jbeta primers. Profiled with immunoSEQ multiplex PCR; TCRdb holds only in-frame clones, not every one. The listing records 95,000 to 150,000 clones. Sequenced material: PBMCs. These receptors were taken from a man younger than 45 in good health and CMV-seronegative.

This sequence joins TRBV28 and TRBJ1-3; D might be TRBD1 (5 bases). CDR1 MDHEN and CDR2 SYDVKM come from the germline V gene. The CDR3 runs 16 residues. Between the trimmed V and J ends, which lost 2 bases and 2 bases, there was a span of 13 bases. CDR3 loop: CASSLPTGTTGNTIYF. In DNA, the CDR3 is TGTGCCAGCAGTTTACCCACAGGAACAACTGGAAACACCATATATTTT. The full variable domain, completed using reference TRBV28 and TRBJ1-3, is DVKVTQSSRYLVKRTGEKVFLECVQDMDHENMFWYRQDPGLGLRLIYFSYDVKMKEKGDIPEGYSVSREKKERFSLILESASTNQTSMYLCASSLPTGTTGNTIYFGEGSWLTVV.

The CDR3 sequence is CASSPPSAGELFF. For the CDR3, the DNA is TGTGCCAGCAGCCCCCCTAGCGCCGGGGAGCTGTTTTTT. The rearrangement uses TRBV28 and TRBJ2-2; weak D call: TRBD2 (6 bases). This CDR3 is built from 13 residues. From germline, CDR1 is MDHEN and CDR2 SYDVKM. Trimming took 6 bases from V and 6 from J, leaving 11 bases between them.

This chain connects TRBV9 to TRBJ2-2; 7 nucleotides line up with TRBD1. The CDR3 is made up of 15 amino acids. Trimming removed 4 bases from V and 7 bases from J; junction bases left unmatched: 10. Germline CDR1 reads SGDLS; CDR2 reads YYNGEE. The CDR3 here is CASSIEGAPFGELFF. CDR3 coding DNA: TGTGCCAGCAGCATCGAGGGGGCTCCCTTCGGGGAGCTGTTTTTT.

The chain links TRBV7-3 to TRBJ2-1; 11 nucleotides match TRBD2. V lost 5 bases, J lost 10 bases, and 4 bases stayed unmatched. The CDR3 loop spans 13 amino acids. Per germline, CDR1 SGHTA and CDR2 FQGTGA. The CDR3 coding sequence is TGTGCCAGCAGCCCCAGACTAGCGGGAGAGCAGTTCTTC. Protein: CASSPRLAGEQFF. The full variable domain, in which reference TRBV7-3 and TRBJ2-1 provide the parts outside the CDR3, is GAGVSQTPSNKVTEKGKYVELRCDPISGHTALYWYRQSLGQGPEFLIYFQGTGAADDSGLPNDRFFAVRPEGSVSTLKIQRTERGDSAVYLCASSPRLAGEQFFGPGTRLTVL.

The chain joins TRBV30 to TRBJ2-2, with 11 bases fitting TRBD2. Trimming cost V 5 bases and J 5 bases; bases outside gene matches: 7. The CDR3 is 15 residues long. In germline, CDR1 is GTSNPN, CDR2 SVGIG (reference sequence). CDR3 nucleotide sequence: TGTGCCTGGGCCGCGGCTAGCGGGAGGACCGGGGAGCTGTTTTTT. Protein product: CAWAAASGRTGELFF.

The CDR3 sequence is CASSIAPLSGRETQYF. Written as DNA, the CDR3 is TGTGCCAGTAGTATCGCCCCTCTCAGCGGTCGGGAGACCCAGTACTTC. V gene TRBV19 combines with J gene TRBJ2-5, with D possibly being TRBD2 (5 bases). CDR3 size: 16 residues. Germline loops: CDR1 LNHDA, CDR2 SQIVND (reference sequence). The germline V and J ends were trimmed by 3 bases and 5 bases, with 19 bases remaining between them.

The rearrangement joins TRBV28 to TRBJ1-5; D gene unclear. Per the germline V gene, CDR1 is MDHEN and CDR2 is SYDVKM. The CDR3 contains 15 residues. V lost 5 bases and J lost 5, with 16 bases in between. CDR3 coding DNA: TGTGCCAGCAGTCCGTCTAACGGGGAGGATCAGCCCCAGCATTTT. Protein: CASSPSNGEDQPQHF.

This sequence joins TRBV7-9 and TRBJ2-1; 10 bases match TRBD2. This CDR3 is built from 17 residues. Germline V gives CDR1 SEHNR, CDR2 FQNEAQ (reference sequence). V trimming: 4 bases; J trimming: 4 bases; junction bases outside the gene matches: 10. In DNA, the CDR3 is TGTGCCAGCAGCTCCGACCTAGCGGGAGAGGAGTACAATGAGCAGTTCTTC. As protein: CASSSDLAGEEYNEQFF.

The chain uses TRBV14 and TRBJ1-3; D remains ambiguous. Germline-derived CDR1 and CDR2 are SGHDN and FVKESK. The CDR3 runs to 13 residues. Trimming removed 6 bases at V and 3 bases at J, with 9 bases between. The CDR3 nucleotides read TGTGCCAGCAGGCTGGCGGGTGGAAACACCATATATTTT. Amino acid sequence: CASRLAGGNTIYF.

V usage is TRBV30 and J usage is TRBJ2-1; D call uncertain. Germline V CDR1 and CDR2: GTSNPN, SVGIG (reference sequence). Trimming removed 2 bases at V and 0 bases at J, with 11 bases between. The CDR3 has 15 residues. The CDR3 region has the DNA TGTGCCTGGAGTCTCCCCTCCGGCTCCTACAATGAGCAGTTCTTC. This gives the protein CAWSLPSGSYNEQFF. Full variable domain (outside the CDR3, taken from reference TRBV30 and TRBJ2-1): SQTIHQWPATLVQPVGSPLSLECTVEGTSNPNLYWYRQAAGRGLQLLFYSVGIGQISSEVPQNLSASRPQDRQFILSSKKLLLSDSGFYLCAWSLPSGSYNEQFFGPGTRLTVL.

The V call is TRBV27, the J call TRBJ2-2; the match to TRBD1 covers 9 bases. The CDR3 runs to 16 residues. Germline CDR1 and CDR2: MNHEY and SMNVEV (reference sequence). Trimming cost V 1 base and J 5 bases; bases outside gene matches: 5. In DNA, the CDR3 is TGTGCCAGCAGTTTATACGTGGACAGGGGTACCGGGGAGCTGTTTTTT. Translation: CASSLYVDRGTGELFF.

The gene calls are TRBV27 and TRBJ2-5; perhaps TRBD1 as D (6 bases). Germline V gives CDR1 MNHEY, CDR2 SMNVEV (reference sequence). There are 13 residues in the CDR3. V shed 4 bases and J shed 8 bases, with 14 bases lying between them. CDR3 residues: CASSWRPGVTQYF. As DNA, the CDR3 is TGTGCCAGCAGTTGGCGGCCAGGGGTCACCCAGTACTTC.

V usage is TRBV29-1 and J usage is TRBJ2-1; D possibly corresponds to TRBD2 (6 bases). Germline loops: CDR1 SQVTM, CDR2 ANQGSEA. The CDR3 loop spans 10 amino acids. Trimming pared 4 bases from V and 8 bases from J, leaving 6 bases between. Here the CDR3 reads CSVGRDEQFF. Here the CDR3 DNA reads TGCAGCGTTGGGAGGGATGAGCAGTTCTTC.

The CDR3 reads CASSPKTTGLSGNTIYF. The CDR3 nucleotides read TGCGCCAGCAGCCCAAAAACGACAGGGCTCTCTGGAAACACCATATATTTT. The chain uses TRBV5-1 and TRBJ1-3; TRBD1 matches at 7 bases. V shed 4 bases and J 0 bases; nucleotides not matched to a gene: 10. The CDR3 runs to 17 residues. Germline V lookup: CDR1 SGHRS, CDR2 YFSETQ.

The chain's CDR3 is CASSFDIGGNQPQHF. The CDR3 nucleotides are TGTGCCAGCAGCTTCGATATCGGAGGCAATCAGCCCCAGCATTTT. This chain connects TRBV11-2 to TRBJ1-5; D is uncertain. This CDR3 has 15 residues. The V gene lost 3 bases and the J gene lost 2 bases, with 11 bases spanning the gap. Germline V gives CDR1 SGHAT, CDR2 FQNNGV.

The rearrangement joins TRBV7-9 to TRBJ2-7; 9 nucleotides match TRBD2. This CDR3 is 14 amino acids long. In germline, CDR1 is SEHNR, CDR2 FQNEAQ (reference sequence). Trimming removed 5 bases from V and 4 bases from J; junction bases left unmatched: 6. The CDR3 is CASSPTSGTYEQYF. CDR3 nucleotide sequence: TGTGCCAGCAGCCCGACTAGCGGAACGTACGAGCAGTACTTC.

This chain joins TRBV30 and TRBJ2-7; tentative D call: TRBD1 (6 bases). V was trimmed by 2 bases and J by 0 bases, leaving 14 bases between them. CDR1 is GTSNPN and CDR2 is SVGIG in the germline V gene (reference sequence). There are 15 residues in the CDR3. The CDR3 coding sequence is TGTGCCTGGAGTACGAGTCGACAGGCCTCCTACGAGCAGTACTTC. This translates into CAWSTSRQASYEQYF.

Notes on this clone: Different DNA sequences within this sample yield the same CDR3. This chain links TRBV5-1 with TRBJ1-1, with 7 nucleotides matching TRBD1. The V segment lost 0 bases and the J segment 12 bases; nucleotides outside the gene matches: 11. CDR1 and CDR2 (germline): SGHRS, YFSETQ. The CDR3 is made up of 14 amino acids. The CDR3 loop reads CASSLEEQGNSPFF. CDR3 coding DNA: TGCGCCAGCAGCTTGGAGGAACAGGGGAATAGCCCTTTCTTT.